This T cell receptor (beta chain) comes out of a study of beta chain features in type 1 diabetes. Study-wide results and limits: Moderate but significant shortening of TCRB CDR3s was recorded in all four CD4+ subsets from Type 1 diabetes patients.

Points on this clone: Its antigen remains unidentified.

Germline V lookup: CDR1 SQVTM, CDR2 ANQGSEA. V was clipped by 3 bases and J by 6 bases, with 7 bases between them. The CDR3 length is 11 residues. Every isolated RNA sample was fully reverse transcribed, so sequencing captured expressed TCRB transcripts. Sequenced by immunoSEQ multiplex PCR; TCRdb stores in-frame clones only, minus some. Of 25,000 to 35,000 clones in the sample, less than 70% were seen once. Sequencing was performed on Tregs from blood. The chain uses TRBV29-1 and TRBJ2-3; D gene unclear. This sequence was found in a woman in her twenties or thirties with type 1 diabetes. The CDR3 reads CSVDLEDTQYF. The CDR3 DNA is TGCAGCGTTGATTTAGAGGATACGCAGTATTTT.